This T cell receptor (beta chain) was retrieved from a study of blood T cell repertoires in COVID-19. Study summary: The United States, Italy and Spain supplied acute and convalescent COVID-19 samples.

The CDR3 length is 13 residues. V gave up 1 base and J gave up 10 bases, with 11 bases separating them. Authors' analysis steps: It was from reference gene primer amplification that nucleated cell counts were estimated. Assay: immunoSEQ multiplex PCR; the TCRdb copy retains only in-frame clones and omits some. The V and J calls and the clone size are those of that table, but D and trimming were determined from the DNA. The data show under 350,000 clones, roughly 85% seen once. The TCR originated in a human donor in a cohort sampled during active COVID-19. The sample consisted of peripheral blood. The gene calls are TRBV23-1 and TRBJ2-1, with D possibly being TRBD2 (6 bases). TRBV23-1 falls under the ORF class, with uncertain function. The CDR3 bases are TGCGCCAGCAGTCAATTCAAGGCGGGGGAGCAGTTCTTC. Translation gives CASSQFKAGEQFF.